The 10 T cell receptor beta chains presented below share a single source sample, sequenced in a study of tumor-infiltrating lymphocytes in primary liver carcinoma. It was from about 19-30 mg of unsorted bulk tissue that RNA and DNA were co-extracted. The input was approximately 0.45 ug total RNA; TCR beta cDNA was made from it with a constant-region primer. Three nested multiplex PCR rounds, a slightly modified ARM-PCR method, built the TCR beta libraries. The two initial PCR rounds, around 11 cycles each, used TRBV1-TRBV30 forward and C-beta reverse primers. Each CDR3 protein is one row after TCRdb ran MiXCR on the multiplex PCR reads. The sample has around 29,000 distinct CDR3 sequences, roughly 78% seen once. What was sequenced was liver tumor tissue from sampling region 3. The subset denotes: tumor region T3, left-lateral pole. These receptors all stem from a woman in her 30s with primary liver carcinoma and hepatitis B virus infection.

Notes on this clonotype: One end of the junction is discordant with germline, which a read error may explain. V is TRBV6-5 and J is TRBJ2-7; no firm D call. The CDR3 is 15 amino acids. The germline V gene has CDR1 MNHEY and CDR2 SVGAGI. CDR3 nucleotides: TGTGCCAGCAGTTACTCGCCAGCCCGCTCCTGCGAGCAGTACTTC. Its translation: CASSYSPARSCEQYF.

In this sample, this clonotype turned up many times. The V gene is TRBV11-1, the J gene TRBJ2-7, with D tentatively TRBD2 (5 bases). Germline assignment: CDR1 SGHAT and CDR2 FQDESV (reference sequence). The CDR3 consists of 17 residues. Trimming left V 1 base short and J 0 bases short, with 16 bases between. The CDR3 loop reads CASSLGPAGESSYEQYF. As DNA, the CDR3 is TGTGCCAGCAGCTTAGGGCCGGCGGGTGAAAGCTCCTACGAGCAGTACTTC. The whole variable domain, remainder taken from reference TRBV11-1 and TRBJ2-7, is EAEVAQSPRYKITEKSQAVAFWCDPISGHATLYWYRQILGQGPELLVQFQDESVVDDSQLPKDRFSAERLKGVDSTLKIQPAELGDSAMYLCASSLGPAGESSYEQYFGPGTRLTVT.

Comment on this clonotype: This could be a read error, since a much larger clone is one nucleotide away. The rearrangement joins TRBV7-9 to TRBJ1-2; 11 positions agree with TRBD1. Germline loops: CDR1 SEHNR, CDR2 FQNEAQ (reference sequence). Germline trimming cut 6 bases from V and 6 bases from J; bases unmatched to any gene: 6. This CDR3 has 14 amino acids. CDR3 protein: CASRWDRGSHGYTF. The CDR3, as DNA: TGTGCCAGCAGATGGGACAGGGGGTCTCATGGCTACACCTTC.

V gene TRBV29-1 combines with J gene TRBJ2-5, with 8 bases that match TRBD1. In germline, CDR1 is SQVTM, CDR2 ANQGSEA. V lost 8 bases to trimming and J lost 5 bases; unmatched junction nucleotides: 13. CDR3 length equals 14 residues. The CDR3 spells CSSTRPDRGETQYF. The CDR3 region has the DNA TGCAGCTCCACGAGGCCCGACAGGGGTGAGACCCAGTACTTC.

This clonotype has only one observation. At one boundary the junction diverges from the germline segment, which might be a read error. V usage is TRBV7-9 and J usage is TRBJ2-1; 8 positions match TRBD2. Germline CDR1 SEHNR, CDR2 FQNEAQ (reference sequence). This CDR3 has 14 amino acids. CDR3 sequence reads: CANSTAGGYNEQFF. The CDR3, as DNA: TGTGCCAACAGCACCGCGGGGGGTTACAATGAACAGTTCTTC.

In the case of this clonotype: One junction end does not reproduce the germline sequence, and a read error may be involved. The V call is TRBV11-2, the J call TRBJ2-7; D is undetermined. The CDR3 loop spans 12 amino acids. Germline V lookup: CDR1 SGHAT, CDR2 FQNNGV. CDR3 loop: CVSSLGDYEQYF. CDR3 DNA: TGTGTCAGCAGCTTAGGAGATTACGAACAGTACTTC.

On this clonotype: Germline is not matched at one junction end, which may reflect a read error. V is TRBV5-8 and J is TRBJ2-1; 9 bases fit TRBD1. Looked up from germline, CDR1 is SGHTS and CDR2 is YDEGEE. This CDR3 comprises 13 residues. CDR3 sequence: CASGLDRGNEQFF. The CDR3 DNA is TGTGCCAGCGGCTTGGACAGGGGTAATGAGCAGTTCTTC.

To note about this clonotype: Without the conserved terminal phenylalanine or tryptophan, this CDR3 likely stems from a read error. No DNA is shown, since the ends of the CDR3 on it are uncertain; the CDR3 is the one TCRdb lists. The chain combines TRBV12-3 or TRBV12-4 with TRBJ2-3; the table's D gene call, TRBD2, was not cross checked with the DNA. Termini included, the CDR3 measures 14 amino acids. The CDR3 sequence is CASRTGGATDTQYL.

In regard to this clonotype: Here the CDR3 omits its conserved ending phenylalanine or tryptophan, so a read error is the likely source. The chain combines TRBV4-3 with TRBJ2-7; D ambiguous. Germline-derived CDR1 and CDR2 are LGHNA and YSLEER. The CDR3 covers 14 residues. The CDR3 region has the DNA TGCGCCAGCAGCCACACTGTCCTTTCCAACGAACAGTACCTC. This sequence encodes CASSHTVLSNEQYL.

Concerning this clonotype itself: This could be a read error, since a much larger clone is one nucleotide away. The chain joins TRBV29-1 to TRBJ2-1; no definite D call. Germline V CDR1 and CDR2: SQVTM, ANQGSEA. The CDR3 runs to 14 residues. The CDR3 region has the DNA TGCAACGTTGTACCGGCAGGATCCGGCAATGAGCAGTTCTTC. The encoded protein is CNVVPAGSGNEQFF.